The 21 T cell receptor beta chains listed next were all sequenced from one sample in a study of blood T cell repertoires in COVID-19. The table came from immunoSEQ multiplex PCR; TCRdb's copy has only in-frame clones and leaves some out. The sample carries 300,000 to 350,000 clones, roughly nine tenths recorded once. The sample comprised peripheral blood. The receptors were gathered from an older woman with COVID-19, enrolled during active disease.

This chain joins TRBV5-1 and TRBJ2-3; 8 bases map to TRBD1. Germline CDR1 reads SGHRS; CDR2 reads YFSETQ. V lost 1 base to trimming and J lost 2 bases; unmatched junction nucleotides: 3. The CDR3 extends over 15 amino acids. The CDR3 DNA sequence: TGCGCCAGCAGCTTGCAGGGGGCAACCACAGATACGCAGTATTTT. Amino acid sequence: CASSLQGATTDTQYF.

V is TRBV5-1 and J is TRBJ1-4; 7 positions match TRBD1. The germline gives CDR1 SGHRS, CDR2 YFSETQ. There are 14 residues in the CDR3. V trimming: 4 bases; J trimming: 4 bases; junction bases outside the gene matches: 4. The CDR3 loop reads CASSLGTVNEKLFF. In DNA, the CDR3 is TGCGCCAGCAGCCTCGGGACAGTTAATGAAAAACTGTTTTTT. Together with reference TRBV5-1 and TRBJ1-4, the CDR3 gives the full variable domain: KAGVTQTPRYLIKTRGQQVTLSCSPISGHRSVSWYQQTPGQGLQFLFEYFSETQRNKGNFPGRFSGRQFSNSRSEMNVSTLELGDSALYLCASSLGTVNEKLFFGSGTQLSVL.

This sequence joins TRBV6-6 and TRBJ1-5; D is possibly TRBD1 (6 bases). The germline V and J ends were trimmed by 2 bases and 3 bases, with 14 bases remaining between them. Germline V gene sequence: CDR1 MNHNY, CDR2 SVGAGI (reference sequence). The CDR3 covers 16 residues. For the CDR3, the DNA is TGTGCCAGCAGTTACGGTGGACAGCCCTACAATCAGCCCCAGCATTTT. This encodes CASSYGGQPYNQPQHF.

V usage is TRBV7-8 and J usage is TRBJ2-7; a weak D match, TRBD2 (7 bases). Trimming removed 2 bases at V and 3 bases at J, with 14 bases between. The V gene's germline CDR1 is SGHVS and CDR2 FQNEAQ. The CDR3 runs 15 residues. CDR3 amino acids: CASSLYRGAGYEQYF. The CDR3 DNA follows: TGTGCCAGCAGCTTATATCGGGGGGCCGGCTACGAGCAGTACTTC.

The gene calls are TRBV3-1 (or the pseudogene TRBV3-2) and TRBJ2-1; 7 nucleotides align to TRBD2. The germline CDR1 and CDR2 sequences are LGHDT and YNNKEL (reference sequence). Germline trimming cut 8 bases from V and 2 bases from J; bases unmatched to any gene: 0. The CDR3 covers 12 residues. The DNA of the CDR3 is TGTGCCAGCGGGGGGGCCTACAATGAGCAGTTCTTC. Translating it yields CASGGAYNEQFF.

A few counts support this clone. The chain is built from TRBV7-2 and TRBJ1-2, with D possibly matching TRBD1 (5 bases). CDR1 is SGHTA and CDR2 is FQGNSA in the germline V gene. CDR3 length: 13 residues. Trimming left V 5 bases short and J 2 bases short, with 9 bases between. This chain's CDR3 is CASSLTENYGYTF. CDR3 nucleotide sequence: TGTGCCAGCAGCCTGACAGAAAACTATGGCTACACCTTC.

Details on this clone: At one boundary the junction diverges from the germline segment, which might be a read error. V is TRBV7-7 and J is TRBJ1-1; D gene ambiguous. The germline V gene encodes CDR1 SSHAT and CDR2 FNYEAQ (reference sequence). CDR3 length: 14 amino acids. As DNA, the CDR3 is TGTGCTAGCAGCCCCGGAGGAGCCAACACTGAAGCTTTCTTT. It yields the protein CASSPGGANTEAFF.

V is TRBV7-3 and J is TRBJ2-1, with 8 positions matching TRBD2. V shed 4 bases and J 7 bases; nucleotides not matched to a gene: 9. The CDR3 totals 15 residues. From germline, CDR1 is SGHTA and CDR2 FQGTGA. CDR3 coding DNA: TGTGCCAGCAGCTCTAGTTCGGGGGGGTCGAATGAGCAGTTCTTC. It codes for CASSSSSGGSNEQFF.

The chain joins TRBV5-1 to TRBJ1-2; D not resolved. With 1 base removed from V and 1 base from J, the gap between germline ends came to 8 bases. The CDR3 spans 14 residues. The germline V gene encodes CDR1 SGHRS and CDR2 YFSETQ. The CDR3 DNA reads as TGCGCCAGCAGCTTGTTGGGCAGTAACTATGGCTACACCTTC. Protein product: CASSLLGSNYGYTF.

This clone was seen a handful of times. The V gene is TRBV19, the J gene TRBJ2-1, with 11 bases identical to TRBD2. The CDR3 loop spans 15 amino acids. The germline gives CDR1 LNHDA, CDR2 SQIVND (reference sequence). Trimming cost V 7 bases and J 8 bases; bases outside gene matches: 10. CDR3: CASTPLSGGAHEQFF. The CDR3 DNA follows: TGTGCCAGTACCCCTCTTAGCGGGGGGGCCCATGAGCAGTTCTTC.

The chain carries TRBV4-2 and TRBJ2-6, with D unresolved. The CDR3 is 15 residues long. The germline CDR1 and CDR2 sequences are LGHNA and YNFKEQ. V was shortened by 1 base and J by 0 bases, with 4 bases between the two germline ends. The DNA for the CDR3 is TGTGCCAGCAGCCAAGTAGCCTCTGGGGCCAACGTCCTGACTTTC. It specifies CASSQVASGANVLTF.

This clone was seen a single time. The chain is built from TRBV3-1 (or the pseudogene TRBV3-2) and TRBJ1-4; D gene ambiguous. The V gene's germline CDR1 is LGHDT and CDR2 YNNKEL (reference sequence). Trimming took off 2 bases at V and 3 bases at J, with 10 bases between the two ends. The CDR3 is 15 residues long. The CDR3 DNA sequence: TGTGCCAGCAGCCAAAGCCAGAGGGCTAATGAAAAACTGTTTTTT. This sequence encodes CASSQSQRANEKLFF.

V gene TRBV11-3 combines with J gene TRBJ2-3; TRBD2 aligns across 8 bases. With V trimmed by 6 bases and J by 3 bases, 5 bases remained unmatched. CDR1 and CDR2 (germline): SGHNT, YENEEA. The CDR3 sequence is 14 residues long. The CDR3 here is CASRLSGGTDTQYF. CDR3 in DNA: TGTGCCAGCAGGTTGAGCGGGGGAACAGATACGCAGTATTTT.

The rearrangement uses TRBV12-5 and TRBJ1-1; D gene unclear. Looked up from germline, CDR1 is LGHNT and CDR2 is FRNRAP. The CDR3 is 13 residues long. The V end was cut by 7 bases, the J end by 0 bases, with 9 bases between. As DNA, the CDR3 is TGTGCTAGTGTCCTGACTCTGAACACTGAAGCTTTCTTT. Translated: CASVLTLNTEAFF.

The rearrangement joins TRBV13 to TRBJ2-7; tentatively, D is TRBD2 (5 bases). This CDR3 contains 13 residues. The germline CDR1 and CDR2 sequences are PRHDT and FYEKMQ (reference sequence). Trimming removed 3 bases at V and 2 bases at J, with 8 bases between. The CDR3 loop is CASSFPGTYEQYF. The DNA for the CDR3 is TGTGCCAGCAGCTTCCCCGGGACCTACGAGCAGTACTTC.

J is TRBJ2-5 and V is TRBV24-1; a possible D gene is TRBD1 (6 bases). The CDR3 covers 15 residues. CDR1 is KGHDR and CDR2 is SFDVKD in the germline V gene. V dropped 6 bases and J dropped 1 base, with 14 bases sitting between them. This CDR3 is CATSNGQPGQETQYF. In nucleotides, the CDR3 is TGTGCCACCAGTAATGGACAGCCGGGCCAAGAGACCCAGTACTTC.

The V call is TRBV3-1 (or the pseudogene TRBV3-2), the J call TRBJ1-5; unclear D gene. CDR3 length: 14 amino acids. The V end was cut by 3 bases, the J end by 2 bases, with 8 bases between. CDR1 and CDR2 from the germline V gene are LGHDT and YNNKEL (reference sequence). CDR3 nucleotide sequence: TGTGCCAGCAGCCATGCGGCAGGCAATCAGCCCCAGCATTTT. Translating it yields CASSHAAGNQPQHF.

Worth noting for this clone: A read error may account for a junction end that differs from germline. At the DNA level, this CDR3 is encoded by other sequences in the same sample as well. V and J are TRBV2 and TRBJ2-5; no clear D gene. The CDR3 has 11 residues. Germline V gene sequence: CDR1 SNHLY, CDR2 FYNNEI. As DNA, the CDR3 is TGTGCCAGCAGTTACCAGGAGACCCAGTACTTC. Amino acids: CASSYQETQYF.

As DNA, the CDR3 is TGTGCCAGCAGTGATGGGCCGTACCGAATGGACATGAACACTGAAGCTTTCTTT. This encodes CASSDGPYRMDMNTEAFF. The gene calls are TRBV6-1 and TRBJ1-1, with D perhaps matching TRBD1 (5 bases). Looked up from germline, CDR1 is MNHNS and CDR2 is SASEGT. The CDR3 contains 18 residues. The V end lost 3 bases, the J end lost 0 bases, and 20 bases lay between the germline ends.

The DNA for the CDR3 is TGTGCCAGCAGCCAAGGAGTTGAAGCTTTCTTT. It is translated as CASSQGVEAFF. The chain joins TRBV3-1 (or the pseudogene TRBV3-2) to TRBJ1-1; no clear D gene. The CDR3 spans 11 residues. Per germline, CDR1 LGHDT and CDR2 YNNKEL (reference sequence). Trimming removed 1 base from V and 7 bases from J, with 4 bases in between.

The chain carries TRBV28 and TRBJ1-1, with 8 bases that match TRBD1. The CDR3 extends over 16 amino acids. Germline-derived CDR1 and CDR2 are MDHEN and SYDVKM. Unmatched junction bases numbered 8, after V lost 4 bases and J lost 1 base. CDR3 sequence (DNA): TGTGCCAGCAGTTCCCTACGGGGGACAGGGAACACTGAAGCTTTCTTT. The encoded protein is CASSSLRGTGNTEAFF.